This entry concerns a single T cell receptor (beta chain). The sample is drawn from a study of PD-1 blockade in classical Hodgkin lymphoma. Repertoires were generated with immunoSEQ multiplex PCR, while TCRdb's copy carries only in-frame clones and drops some. The data contain just under 1,500 clones, 70% to 85% of them singletons. The V gene's germline CDR1 is SGHVS and CDR2 FQNEAQ. The CDR3 extends over 14 amino acids. V lost 7 bases and J lost 0, with 10 bases in between. Every one of the patients relapsed after autologous stem cell transplantation (brentuximab vedotin exposure was variable). The authors enriched CD8+ T cells from thawed PBMCs via magnetic negative selection.

The starting material was CD8+ T cells from blood, obtained at baseline. This chain links TRBV7-8 with TRBJ2-1; no clear D. The clonotype originates from a human donor with classical Hodgkin lymphoma. CDR3 nucleotide sequence: TGTGCCAGCATAGGACCGCCCTCCTACAATGAGCAGTTCTTC. Protein: CASIGPPSYNEQFF.